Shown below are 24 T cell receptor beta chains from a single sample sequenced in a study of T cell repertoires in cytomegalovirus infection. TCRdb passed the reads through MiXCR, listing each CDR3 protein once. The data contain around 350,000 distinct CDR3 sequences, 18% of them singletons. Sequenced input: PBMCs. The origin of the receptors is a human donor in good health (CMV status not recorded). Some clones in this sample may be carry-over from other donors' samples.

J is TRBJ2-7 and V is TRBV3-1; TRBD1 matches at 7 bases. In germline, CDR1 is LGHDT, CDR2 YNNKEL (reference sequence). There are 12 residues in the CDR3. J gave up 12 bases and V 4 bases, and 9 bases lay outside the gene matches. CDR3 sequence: CASSLQRRGLYF. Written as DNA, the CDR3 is TGTGCCAGCAGCCTCCAAAGAAGGGGGCTGTACTTC.

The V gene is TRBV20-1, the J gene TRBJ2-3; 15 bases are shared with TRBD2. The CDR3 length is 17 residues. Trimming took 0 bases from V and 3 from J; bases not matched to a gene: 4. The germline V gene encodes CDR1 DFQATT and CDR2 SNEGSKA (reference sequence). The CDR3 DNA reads TGCAGTGCTAGAGACGTCGGACTAGCGGGGGGGACAGATACGCAGTATTTT. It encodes CSARDVGLAGGTDTQYF.

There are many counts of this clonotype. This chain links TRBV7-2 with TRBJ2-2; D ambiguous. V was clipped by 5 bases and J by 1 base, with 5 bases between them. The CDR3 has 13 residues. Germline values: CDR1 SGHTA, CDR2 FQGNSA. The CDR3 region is CASSPKNTGELFF. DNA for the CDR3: TGTGCCAGCAGCCCCAAGAACACCGGGGAGCTGTTTTTT.

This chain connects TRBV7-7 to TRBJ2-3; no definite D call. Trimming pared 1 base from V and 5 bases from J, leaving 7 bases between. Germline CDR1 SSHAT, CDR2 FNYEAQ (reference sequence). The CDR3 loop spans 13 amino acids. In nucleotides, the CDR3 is TGTGCCAGCAGCTTAGGCGGCCAAGATACGCAGTATTTT. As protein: CASSLGGQDTQYF.

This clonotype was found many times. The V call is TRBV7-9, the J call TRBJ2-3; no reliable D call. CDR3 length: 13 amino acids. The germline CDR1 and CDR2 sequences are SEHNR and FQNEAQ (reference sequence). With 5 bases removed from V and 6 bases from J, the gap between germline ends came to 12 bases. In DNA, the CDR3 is TGTGCCAGCAGCCCCTGGGCTTTGGATACGCAGTATTTT. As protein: CASSPWALDTQYF.

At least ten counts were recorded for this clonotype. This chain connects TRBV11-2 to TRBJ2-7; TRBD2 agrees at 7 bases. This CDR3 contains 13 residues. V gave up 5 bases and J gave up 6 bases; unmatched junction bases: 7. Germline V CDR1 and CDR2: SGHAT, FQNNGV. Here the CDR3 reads CASSPMGRAEQYF. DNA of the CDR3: TGTGCCAGCAGCCCTATGGGGAGGGCCGAGCAGTACTTC.

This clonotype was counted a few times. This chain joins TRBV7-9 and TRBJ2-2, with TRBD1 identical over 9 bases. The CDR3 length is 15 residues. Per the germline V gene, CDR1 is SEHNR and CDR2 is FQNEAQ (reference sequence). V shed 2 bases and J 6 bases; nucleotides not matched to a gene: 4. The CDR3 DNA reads TGTGCCAGCAGCTTAATGGGACAGGGTTCCGGGGAGCTGTTTTTT. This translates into CASSLMGQGSGELFF.

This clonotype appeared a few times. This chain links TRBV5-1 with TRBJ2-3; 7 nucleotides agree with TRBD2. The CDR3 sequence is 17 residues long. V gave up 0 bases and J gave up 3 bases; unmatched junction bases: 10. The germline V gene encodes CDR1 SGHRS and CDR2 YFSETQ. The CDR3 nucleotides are TGCGCCAGCAGCTTGGTTGCTAGCGGAAGGGGTACAGATACGCAGTATTTT. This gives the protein CASSLVASGRGTDTQYF.

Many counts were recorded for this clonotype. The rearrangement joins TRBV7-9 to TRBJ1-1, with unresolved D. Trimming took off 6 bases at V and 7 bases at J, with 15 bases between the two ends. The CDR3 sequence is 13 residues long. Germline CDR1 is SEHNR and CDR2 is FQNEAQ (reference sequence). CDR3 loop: CASRDPLDREAFF. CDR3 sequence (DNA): TGTGCCAGCAGGGACCCCCTCGACCGTGAAGCTTTCTTT. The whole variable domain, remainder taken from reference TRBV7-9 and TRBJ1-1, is DTGVSQNPRHKITKRGQNVTFRCDPISEHNRLYWYRQTLGQGPEFLTYFQNEAQLEKSRLLSDRFSAERPKGSFSTLEIQRTEQGDSAMYLCASRDPLDREAFFGQGTRLTVV.

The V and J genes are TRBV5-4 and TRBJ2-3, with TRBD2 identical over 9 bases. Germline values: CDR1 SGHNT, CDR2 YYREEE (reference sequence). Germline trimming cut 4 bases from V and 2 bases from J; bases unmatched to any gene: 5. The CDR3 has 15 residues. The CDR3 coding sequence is TGTGCCAGCAGCCCTAGCGGGGCACTCACAGATACGCAGTATTTT. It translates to CASSPSGALTDTQYF.

The chain's CDR3 is CAWSADLAGEVYEQYF. In nucleotides, the CDR3 is TGTGCCTGGAGTGCGGACCTAGCGGGAGAAGTCTACGAGCAGTACTTC. This sequence joins TRBV30 and TRBJ2-7, with 10 bases lining up with TRBD2. The CDR3 consists of 16 residues. Losses at the gene ends were 1 base for V and 3 bases for J; bases not matched to a gene: 9. Germline V gene lookup returns CDR1 GTSNPN and CDR2 SVGIG (reference sequence).

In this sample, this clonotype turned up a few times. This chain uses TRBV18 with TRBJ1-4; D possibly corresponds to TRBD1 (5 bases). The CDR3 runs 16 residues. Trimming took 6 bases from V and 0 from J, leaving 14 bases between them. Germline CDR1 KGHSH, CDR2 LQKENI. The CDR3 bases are TGTGCCAGCTCGCCGGGGGTACTCACAACTAATGAAAAACTGTTTTTT. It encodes CASSPGVLTTNEKLFF.

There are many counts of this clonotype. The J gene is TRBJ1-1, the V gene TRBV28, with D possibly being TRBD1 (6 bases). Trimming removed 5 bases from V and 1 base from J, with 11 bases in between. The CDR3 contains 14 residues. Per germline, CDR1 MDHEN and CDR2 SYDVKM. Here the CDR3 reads CASSRYRANTEAFF. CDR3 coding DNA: TGTGCCAGCAGTCGCTACAGGGCGAACACTGAAGCTTTCTTT.

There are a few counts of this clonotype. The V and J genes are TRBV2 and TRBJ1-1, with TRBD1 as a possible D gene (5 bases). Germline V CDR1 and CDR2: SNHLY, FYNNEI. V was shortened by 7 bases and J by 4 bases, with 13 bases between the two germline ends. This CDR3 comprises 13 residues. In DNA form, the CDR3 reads TGTGCCAGCAAACGGTTGGGGGGCACTGAAGCTTTCTTT. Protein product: CASKRLGGTEAFF.

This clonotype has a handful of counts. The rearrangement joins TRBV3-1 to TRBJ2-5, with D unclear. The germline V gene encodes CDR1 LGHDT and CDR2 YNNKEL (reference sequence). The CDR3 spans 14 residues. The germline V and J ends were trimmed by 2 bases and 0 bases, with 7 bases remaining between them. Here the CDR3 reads CASSQSLHQETQYF. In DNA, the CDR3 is TGTGCCAGCAGCCAATCTCTCCACCAAGAGACCCAGTACTTC.

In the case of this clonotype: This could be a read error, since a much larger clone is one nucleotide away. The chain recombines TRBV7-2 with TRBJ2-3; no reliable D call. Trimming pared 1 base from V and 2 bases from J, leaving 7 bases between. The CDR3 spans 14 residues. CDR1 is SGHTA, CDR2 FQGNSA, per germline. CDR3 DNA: TGTGCCAGCAGCTTAGTATGGTTCACAGATACGCAGTATTTT. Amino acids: CASSLVWFTDTQYF.

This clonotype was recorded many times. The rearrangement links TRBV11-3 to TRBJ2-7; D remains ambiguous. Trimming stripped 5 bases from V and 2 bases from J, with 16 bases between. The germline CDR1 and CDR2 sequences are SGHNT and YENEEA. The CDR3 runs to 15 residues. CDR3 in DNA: TGTGCCAGCAGCCTGCGGTATGGTGGCCCCTACGAGCAGTACTTC. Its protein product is CASSLRYGGPYEQYF.

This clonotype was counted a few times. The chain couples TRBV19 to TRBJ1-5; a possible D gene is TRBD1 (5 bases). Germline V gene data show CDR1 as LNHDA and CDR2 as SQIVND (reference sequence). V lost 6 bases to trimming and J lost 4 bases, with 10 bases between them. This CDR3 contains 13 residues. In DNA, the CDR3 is TGTGCCAGTAGCGGGACGGAGAATCAGCCCCAGCATTTT. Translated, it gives CASSGTENQPQHF.

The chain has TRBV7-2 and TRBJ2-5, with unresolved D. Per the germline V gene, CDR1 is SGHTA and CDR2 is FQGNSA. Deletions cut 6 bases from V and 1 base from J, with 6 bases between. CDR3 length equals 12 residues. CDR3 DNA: TGTGCCAGCAGGGTTCGCCAAGAGACCCAGTACTTC. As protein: CASRVRQETQYF.

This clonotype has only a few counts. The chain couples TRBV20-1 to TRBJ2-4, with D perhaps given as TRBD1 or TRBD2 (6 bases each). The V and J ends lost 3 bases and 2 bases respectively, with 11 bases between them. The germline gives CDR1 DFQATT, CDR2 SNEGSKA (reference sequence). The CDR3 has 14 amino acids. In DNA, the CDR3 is TGCAGTGCTAGGGGGGGCCCATCCAAAAACATTCAGTACTTC. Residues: CSARGGPSKNIQYF.

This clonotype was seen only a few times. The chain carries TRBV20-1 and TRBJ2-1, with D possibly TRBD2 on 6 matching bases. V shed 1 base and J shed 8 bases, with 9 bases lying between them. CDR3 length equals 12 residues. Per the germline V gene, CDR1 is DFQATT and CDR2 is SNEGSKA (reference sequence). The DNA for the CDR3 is TGCAGTGCTAGAGCGGGGAGGCATGAGCAGTTCTTC. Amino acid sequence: CSARAGRHEQFF.

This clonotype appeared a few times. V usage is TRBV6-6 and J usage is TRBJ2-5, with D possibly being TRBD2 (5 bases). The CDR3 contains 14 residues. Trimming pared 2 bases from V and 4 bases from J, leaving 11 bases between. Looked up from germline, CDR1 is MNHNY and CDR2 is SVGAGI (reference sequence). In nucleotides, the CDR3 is TGTGCCAGCAGTTACCCCAGCGGAGCAGAGACCCAGTACTTC. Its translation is CASSYPSGAETQYF.

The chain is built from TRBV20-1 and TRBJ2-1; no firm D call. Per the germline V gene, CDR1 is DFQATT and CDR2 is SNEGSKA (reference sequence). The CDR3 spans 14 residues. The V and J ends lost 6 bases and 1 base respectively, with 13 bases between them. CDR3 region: CSARTPLSYNEQFF. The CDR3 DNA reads TGCAGTGCCCGGACCCCCCTTTCCTACAATGAGCAGTTCTTC.

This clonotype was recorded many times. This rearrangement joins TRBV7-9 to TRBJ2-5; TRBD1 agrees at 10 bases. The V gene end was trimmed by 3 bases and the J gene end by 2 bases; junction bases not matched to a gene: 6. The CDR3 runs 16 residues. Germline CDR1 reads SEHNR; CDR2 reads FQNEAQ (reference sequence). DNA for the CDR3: TGTGCCAGCAGCTTCGGGGACAGGGGATTACAAGAGACCCAGTACTTC. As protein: CASSFGDRGLQETQYF.